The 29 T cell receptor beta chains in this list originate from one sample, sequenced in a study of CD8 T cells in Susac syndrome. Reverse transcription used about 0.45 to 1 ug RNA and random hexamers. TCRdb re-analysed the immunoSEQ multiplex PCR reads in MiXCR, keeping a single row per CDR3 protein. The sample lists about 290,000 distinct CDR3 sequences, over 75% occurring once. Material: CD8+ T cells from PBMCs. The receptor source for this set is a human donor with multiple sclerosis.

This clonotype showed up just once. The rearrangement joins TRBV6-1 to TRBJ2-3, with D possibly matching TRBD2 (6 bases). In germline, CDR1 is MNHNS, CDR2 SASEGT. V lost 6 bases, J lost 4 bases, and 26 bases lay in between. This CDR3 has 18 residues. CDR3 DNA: TGTGCCAGCAGAAGCCCGCAATCGACTAGGAGGGGTTCAGATACGCAGTATTTT. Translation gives CASRSPQSTRRGSDTQYF.

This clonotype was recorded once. The CDR3 reads CASSLELAGVMAGEQFF. CDR3 sequence (DNA): TGTGCCAGCAGCTTAGAACTAGCGGGAGTCATGGCGGGTGAGCAGTTCTTC. The genes are TRBV11-1 and TRBJ2-1, with 11 nucleotides matching TRBD2. With 1 base clipped from V and 9 bases from J, the junction kept 11 bases outside the gene matches. CDR3 length: 17 amino acids. Germline-derived CDR1 and CDR2 are SGHAT and FQDESV (reference sequence).

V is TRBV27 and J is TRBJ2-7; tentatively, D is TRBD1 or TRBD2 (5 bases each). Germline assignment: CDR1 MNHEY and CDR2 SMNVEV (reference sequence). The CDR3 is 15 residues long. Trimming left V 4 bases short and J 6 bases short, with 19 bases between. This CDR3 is CASSYRLGDGGEQYF. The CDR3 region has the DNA TGTGCCAGCAGTTATCGCTTGGGGGACGGCGGCGAGCAGTACTTC.

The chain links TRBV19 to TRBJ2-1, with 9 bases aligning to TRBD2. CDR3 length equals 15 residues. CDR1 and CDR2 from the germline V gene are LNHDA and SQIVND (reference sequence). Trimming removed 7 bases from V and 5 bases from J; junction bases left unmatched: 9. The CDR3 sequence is CASKRGRAGDNEQFF. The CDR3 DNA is TGTGCCAGTAAACGCGGGAGGGCCGGCGACAATGAGCAGTTCTTC. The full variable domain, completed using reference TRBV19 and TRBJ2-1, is DGGITQSPKYLFRKEGQNVTLSCEQNLNHDAMYWYRQDPGQGLRLIYYSQIVNDFQKGDIAEGYSVSREKKESFPLTVTSAQKNPTAFYLCASKRGRAGDNEQFFGPGTRLTVL.

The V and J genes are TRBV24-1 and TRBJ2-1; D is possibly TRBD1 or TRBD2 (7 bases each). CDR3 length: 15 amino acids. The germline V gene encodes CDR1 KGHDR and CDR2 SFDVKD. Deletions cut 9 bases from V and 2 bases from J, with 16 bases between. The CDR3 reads CATERGGGAYNEQFF. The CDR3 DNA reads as TGTGCCACCGAACGGGGAGGGGGCGCCTACAATGAGCAGTTCTTC.

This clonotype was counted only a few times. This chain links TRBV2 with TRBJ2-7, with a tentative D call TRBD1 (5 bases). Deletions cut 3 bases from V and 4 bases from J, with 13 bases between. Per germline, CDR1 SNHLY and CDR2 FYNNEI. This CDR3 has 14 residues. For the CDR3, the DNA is TGTGCCAGCAGTGATCCTGGTCAGGGTTACGAGCAGTACTTC. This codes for CASSDPGQGYEQYF.

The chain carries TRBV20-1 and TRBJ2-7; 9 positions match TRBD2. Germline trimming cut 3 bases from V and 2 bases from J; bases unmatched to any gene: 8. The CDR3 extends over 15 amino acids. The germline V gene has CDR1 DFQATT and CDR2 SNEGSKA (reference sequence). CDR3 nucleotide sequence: TGCAGTGCTAGGAATATGACTAGCGGACCCTACGAGCAGTACTTC. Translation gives CSARNMTSGPYEQYF.

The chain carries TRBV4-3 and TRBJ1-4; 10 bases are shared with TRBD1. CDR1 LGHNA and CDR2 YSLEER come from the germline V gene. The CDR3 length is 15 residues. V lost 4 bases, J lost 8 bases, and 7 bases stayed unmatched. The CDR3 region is CASSLDRGRDEKLFF. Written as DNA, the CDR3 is TGCGCCAGCAGCCTAGACAGGGGGCGAGACGAAAAACTGTTTTTT.

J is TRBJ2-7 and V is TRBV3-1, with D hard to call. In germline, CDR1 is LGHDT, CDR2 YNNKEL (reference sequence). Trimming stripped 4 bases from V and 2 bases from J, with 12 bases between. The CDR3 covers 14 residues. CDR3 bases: TGTGCCAGCAGCCTTCAGAGTGGCCCCTACGAGCAGTACTTC. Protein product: CASSLQSGPYEQYF.

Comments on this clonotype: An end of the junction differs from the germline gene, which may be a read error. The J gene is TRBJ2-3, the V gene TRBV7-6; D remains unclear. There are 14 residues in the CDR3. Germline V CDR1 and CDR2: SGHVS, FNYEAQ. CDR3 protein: CASSLASRSDTQYF. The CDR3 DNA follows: TGTGCCAGCAGCTTAGCTAGCAGGTCAGACACGCAGTATTTT. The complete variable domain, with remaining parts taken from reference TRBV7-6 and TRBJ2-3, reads GAGVSQSPRYKVTKRGQDVALRCDPISGHVSLYWYRQALGQGPEFLTYFNYEAQQDKSGLPNDRFSAERPEGSISTLTIQRTEQRDSAMYRCASSLASRSDTQYFGPGTRLTVL.

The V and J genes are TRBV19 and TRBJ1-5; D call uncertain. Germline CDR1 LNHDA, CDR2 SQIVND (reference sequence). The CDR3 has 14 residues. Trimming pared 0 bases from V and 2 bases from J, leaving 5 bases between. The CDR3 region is CASSIEDGNQPQHF. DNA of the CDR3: TGTGCCAGTAGTATAGAGGACGGCAATCAGCCCCAGCATTTT.

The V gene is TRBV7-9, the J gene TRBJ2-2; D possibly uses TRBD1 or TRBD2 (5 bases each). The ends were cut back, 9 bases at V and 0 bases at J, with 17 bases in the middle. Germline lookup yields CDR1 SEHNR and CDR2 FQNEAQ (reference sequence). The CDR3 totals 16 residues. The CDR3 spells CARRPVRDPNTGELFF. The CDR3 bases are TGTGCCAGAAGACCAGTTCGGGACCCGAACACCGGGGAGCTGTTTTTT.

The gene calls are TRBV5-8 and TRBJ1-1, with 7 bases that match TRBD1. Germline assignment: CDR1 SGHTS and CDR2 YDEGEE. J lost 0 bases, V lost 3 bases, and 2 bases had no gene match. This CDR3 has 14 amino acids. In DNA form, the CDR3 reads TGTGCCAGCAGCTCCAGGGGGGTGAACACTGAAGCTTTCTTT. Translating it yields CASSSRGVNTEAFF.

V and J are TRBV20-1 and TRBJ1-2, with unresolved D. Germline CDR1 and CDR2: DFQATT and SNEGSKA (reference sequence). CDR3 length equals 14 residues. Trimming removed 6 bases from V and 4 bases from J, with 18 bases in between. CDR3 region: CSAKGHSTSYGYTF. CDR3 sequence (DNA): TGCAGTGCCAAAGGGCATTCCACCTCCTATGGCTACACCTTC.

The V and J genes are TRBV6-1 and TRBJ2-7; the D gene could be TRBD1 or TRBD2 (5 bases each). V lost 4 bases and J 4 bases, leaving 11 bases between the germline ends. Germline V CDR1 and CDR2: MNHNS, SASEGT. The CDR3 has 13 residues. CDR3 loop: CASSVGPQYEQYF. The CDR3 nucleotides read TGTGCCAGCAGTGTGGGACCCCAGTACGAGCAGTACTTC.

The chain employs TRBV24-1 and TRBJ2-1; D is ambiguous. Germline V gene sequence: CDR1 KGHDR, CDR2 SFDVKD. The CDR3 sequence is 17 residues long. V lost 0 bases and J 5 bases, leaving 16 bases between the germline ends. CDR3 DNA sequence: TGTGCCACCAGTGATTTGGAGGTGGGAAACCCACACAATGAGCAGTTCTTC. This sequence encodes CATSDLEVGNPHNEQFF.

The CDR3 nucleotides are TGTGCCAGCAGCCCCGGGAGGCGGATTTACGAGCAGTACTTC. Protein sequence: CASSPGRRIYEQYF. V gene TRBV6-5 combines with J gene TRBJ2-7, with 7 bases fitting TRBD2. The germline V gene encodes CDR1 MNHEY and CDR2 SVGAGI. This CDR3 is 14 amino acids long. The V segment lost 6 bases and the J segment 4 bases; nucleotides outside the gene matches: 9.

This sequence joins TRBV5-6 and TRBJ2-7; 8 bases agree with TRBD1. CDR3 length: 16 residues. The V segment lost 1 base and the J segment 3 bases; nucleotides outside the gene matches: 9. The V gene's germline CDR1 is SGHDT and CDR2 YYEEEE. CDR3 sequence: CASSLTGGPLIYEQYF. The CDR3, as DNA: TGTGCCAGCAGCTTGACAGGGGGTCCCCTCATCTACGAGCAGTACTTC.

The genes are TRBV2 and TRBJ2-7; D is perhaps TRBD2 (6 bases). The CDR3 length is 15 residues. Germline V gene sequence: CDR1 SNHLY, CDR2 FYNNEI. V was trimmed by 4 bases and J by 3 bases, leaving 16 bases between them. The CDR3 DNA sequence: TGTGCCAGCAGTGCCATACGGGACTTCCACTACGAGCAGTACTTC. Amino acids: CASSAIRDFHYEQYF. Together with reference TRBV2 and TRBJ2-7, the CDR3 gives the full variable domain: EPEVTQTPSHQVTQMGQEVILRCVPISNHLYFYWYRQILGQKVEFLVSFYNNEISEKSEIFDDQFSVERPDGSNFTLKIRSTKLEDSAMYFCASSAIRDFHYEQYFGPGTRLTVT.

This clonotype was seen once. CDR3 loop: CASSPSGQGRNYGYTF. The CDR3, as DNA: TGTGCCAGCAGCCCTTCCGGCCAGGGGCGTAACTATGGCTACACCTTC. The chain uses TRBV7-9 and TRBJ1-2; a weak D match, TRBD1 (6 bases). The CDR3 is 16 amino acids. Between the trimmed V and J ends, which lost 5 bases and 1 base, there was a span of 17 bases. Germline CDR1 SEHNR, CDR2 FQNEAQ (reference sequence).

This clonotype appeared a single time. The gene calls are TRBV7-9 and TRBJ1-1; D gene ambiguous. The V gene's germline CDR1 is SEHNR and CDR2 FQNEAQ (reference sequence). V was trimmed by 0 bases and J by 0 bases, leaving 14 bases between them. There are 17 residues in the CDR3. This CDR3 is CASSLARGVTLNTEAFF. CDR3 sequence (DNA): TGTGCCAGCAGCTTAGCGCGCGGGGTCACCTTGAACACTGAAGCTTTCTTT.

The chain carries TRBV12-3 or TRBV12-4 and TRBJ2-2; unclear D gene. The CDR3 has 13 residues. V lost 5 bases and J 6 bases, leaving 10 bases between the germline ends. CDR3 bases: TGTGCCAGCAGTCCCACTGGCGCCGGGGAGCTGTTTTTT. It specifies CASSPTGAGELFF.

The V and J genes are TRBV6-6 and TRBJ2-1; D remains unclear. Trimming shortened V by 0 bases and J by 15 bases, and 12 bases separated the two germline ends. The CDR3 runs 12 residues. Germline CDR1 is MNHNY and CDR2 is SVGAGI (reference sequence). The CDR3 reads CASSYSSFDRFF. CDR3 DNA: TGTGCCAGCAGTTACTCTTCGTTCGATCGGTTCTTC.

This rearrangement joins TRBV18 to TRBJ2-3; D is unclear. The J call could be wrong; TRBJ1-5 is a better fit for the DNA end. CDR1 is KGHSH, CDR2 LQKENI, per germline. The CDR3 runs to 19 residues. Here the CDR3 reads CASSPFRRDEQSSTDTQHF. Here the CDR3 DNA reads TGTGCCAGCTCACCTTTTAGGAGGGATGAGCAATCGAGCACAGATACGCAGCATTTT.

The CDR3 sequence is CASSLAAGKATNEKLFF. The DNA for the CDR3 is TGTGCCAGCAGCTTAGCAGCGGGGAAGGCAACTAATGAAAAACTGTTTTTT. The rearrangement uses TRBV7-9 and TRBJ1-4; D unresolved. CDR3 length: 17 amino acids. Per germline, CDR1 SEHNR and CDR2 FQNEAQ (reference sequence). V gave up 0 bases and J gave up 0 bases, with 11 bases separating them. The full variable domain, with the rest looked up from reference TRBV7-9 and TRBJ1-4, is DTGVSQNPRHKITKRGQNVTFRCDPISEHNRLYWYRQTLGQGPEFLTYFQNEAQLEKSRLLSDRFSAERPKGSFSTLEIQRTEQGDSAMYLCASSLAAGKATNEKLFFGSGTQLSVL.

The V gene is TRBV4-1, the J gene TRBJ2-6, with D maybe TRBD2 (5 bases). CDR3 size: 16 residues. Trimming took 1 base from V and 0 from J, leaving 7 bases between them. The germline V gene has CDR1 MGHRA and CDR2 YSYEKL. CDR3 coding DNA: TGCGCCAGCAGCCAAGTCGGAGGCTCTGGGGCCAACGTCCTGACTTTC. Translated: CASSQVGGSGANVLTF.

The CDR3 sequence is CASSQEYQEETQYF. The CDR3, as DNA: TGTGCCAGCAGCCAAGAGTACCAGGAAGAGACCCAGTACTTC. The gene calls are TRBV14 and TRBJ2-5; D remains unclear. Germline lookup yields CDR1 SGHDN and CDR2 FVKESK. V was cut by 0 bases and J by 3 bases, with 8 bases left in between. This CDR3 is 14 amino acids long.

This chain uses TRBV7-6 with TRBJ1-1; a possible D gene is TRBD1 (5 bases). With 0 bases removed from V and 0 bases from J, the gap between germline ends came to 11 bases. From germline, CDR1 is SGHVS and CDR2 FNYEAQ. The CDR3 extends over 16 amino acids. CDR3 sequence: CASSLAPGHMNTEAFF. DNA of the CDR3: TGTGCCAGCAGCTTAGCCCCCGGACACATGAACACTGAAGCTTTCTTT.

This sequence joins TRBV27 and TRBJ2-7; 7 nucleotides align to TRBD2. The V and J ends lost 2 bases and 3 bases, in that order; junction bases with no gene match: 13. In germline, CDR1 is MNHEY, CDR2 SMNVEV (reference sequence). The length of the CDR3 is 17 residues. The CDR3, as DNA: TGTGCCAGCAGTTTAAGGGGCGGGGGTCCCCCGGGCTACGAGCAGTACTTC. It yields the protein CASSLRGGGPPGYEQYF.